This TCR beta chain stems from a study of shared T cell receptors in the human thymus. Profiled with immunoSEQ multiplex PCR; TCRdb holds only in-frame clones, not every one. The sample has over 350,000 clones, approximately 95% seen once. The CDR3 covers 13 residues. Germline V gene sequence: CDR1 LNHDA, CDR2 SQIVND (reference sequence). Trimming stripped 3 bases from V and 6 bases from J, with 12 bases between. The TCR originated in a human donor. Material: thymocytes. V gene TRBV19 combines with J gene TRBJ2-7, with D possibly TRBD1 on 6 matching bases. This CDR3 is CASSIYRESEQYF. The DNA of the CDR3 is TGTGCCAGTAGTATTTACAGGGAAAGCGAGCAGTACTTC.